This T cell receptor (beta chain) was obtained from a study of CD8+ T cells in alopecia areata. This CDR3 has 16 residues. In germline, CDR1 is MNHEY, CDR2 SMNVEV (reference sequence). V lost 2 bases, J lost 5 bases, and 18 bases lay in between. Peripheral blood and lesional scalp punch biopsies were taken from alopecia areata patients. cDNA prepared by RNA extraction and subsequent reverse transcription served as the template for sequencing. Assay used: immunoSEQ multiplex PCR; TCRdb lists only in-frame clones, some missing. The table lists 100,000 to 150,000 clones, approximately 49% of them singletons.

This chain connects TRBV27 to TRBJ1-1, with a possible D match to TRBD1 (5 bases). The specimen was CD8+ T cells sorted from blood, collected at week 0. The receptor was isolated from a human donor with alopecia areata. CDR3 DNA sequence: TGTGCCAGCAGTTTACGATCGAGGGGATTCTGGACTGAAGCTTTCTTT. Amino acid sequence: CASSLRSRGFWTEAFF.